This TCR beta chain was identified during a study of identical twins. A word on this clonotype: What it binds is unknown.

A universal primer site was created by template switching, with the cDNA bearing unique molecular identifiers. TCRdb reanalysed the 5' RACE reads using MiXCR and keeps one entry per CDR3 protein. The repertoire has 450,000 to 650,000 distinct CDR3 sequences, around 15% of them found once; the top ten carry roughly 0.46%. The junction had 9 bases not matched to a gene; V was cut back by 0 bases and J by 4 bases. The CDR3 has 16 amino acids. Germline loops: CDR1 MGHDK, CDR2 SYGVNS. Overall study results and limits: The same donors were not followed; conclusions instead depended on cross-sectional statistical analysis.

The sample was also linked to a second study, of yellow fever vaccine responses in identical twins.

This chain joins TRBV25-1 and TRBJ2-7; 7 bases line up with TRBD1. The sample consisted of CD4+ T cells sorted from blood. The TCR originated in a woman aged 18-35 years in good health. CDR3 amino acids: CASSEYDWTGRYEQYF. The CDR3 DNA sequence: TGTGCCAGCAGTGAATATGACTGGACAGGACGATACGAGCAGTACTTC.